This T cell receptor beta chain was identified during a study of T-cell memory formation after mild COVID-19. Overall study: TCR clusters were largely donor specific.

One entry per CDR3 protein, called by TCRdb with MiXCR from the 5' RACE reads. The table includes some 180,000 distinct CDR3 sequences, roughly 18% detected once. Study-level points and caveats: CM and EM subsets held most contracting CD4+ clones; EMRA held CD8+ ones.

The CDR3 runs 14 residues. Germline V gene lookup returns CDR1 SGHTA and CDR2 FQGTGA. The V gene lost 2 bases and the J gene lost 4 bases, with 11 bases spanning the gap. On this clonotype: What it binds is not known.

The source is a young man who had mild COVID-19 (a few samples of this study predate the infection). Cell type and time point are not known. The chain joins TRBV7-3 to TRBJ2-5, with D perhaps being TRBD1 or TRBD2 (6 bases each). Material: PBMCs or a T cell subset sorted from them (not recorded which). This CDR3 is CASSLQGRGETQYF. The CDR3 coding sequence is TGTGCCAGCAGCTTACAGGGGCGGGGAGAGACCCAGTACTTC.